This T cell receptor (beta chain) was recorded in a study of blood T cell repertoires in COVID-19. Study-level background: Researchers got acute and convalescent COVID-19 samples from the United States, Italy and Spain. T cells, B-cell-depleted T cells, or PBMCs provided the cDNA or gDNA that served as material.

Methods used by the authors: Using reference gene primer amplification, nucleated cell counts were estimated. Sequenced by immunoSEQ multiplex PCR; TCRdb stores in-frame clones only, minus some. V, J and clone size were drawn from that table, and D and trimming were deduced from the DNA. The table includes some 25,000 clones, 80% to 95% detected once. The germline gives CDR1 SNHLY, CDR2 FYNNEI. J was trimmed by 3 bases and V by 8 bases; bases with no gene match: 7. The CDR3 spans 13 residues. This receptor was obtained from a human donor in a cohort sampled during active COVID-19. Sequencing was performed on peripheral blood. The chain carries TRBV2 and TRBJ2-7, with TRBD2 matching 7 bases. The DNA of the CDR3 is TGTGCCAGCTCGGGGGAGGGCCACTACGAGCAGTACTTC. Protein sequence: CASSGEGHYEQYF.